This T cell receptor (beta chain) was observed in a study of PD-1 blockade in classical Hodgkin lymphoma. Regarding time point: newly diagnosed, previously untreated cHL patient sample. General study findings and limits: The study reported lower baseline TCR diversity in newly diagnosed patients than in healthy donors. Repertoires differed for reasons still undefined, possibly disease activity or prior therapy.

Sequencing used immunoSEQ multiplex PCR; TCRdb keeps in-frame clones, though not all of them. The table includes 15,000 to 20,000 clones, approximately 92% detected once. About this clone: Its target is unknown.

This clonotype was obtained from a human donor with classical Hodgkin lymphoma. What was sequenced was peripheral blood mononuclear cells (PBMCs).

CDR3 sequence reads: CASSPQGFDEKLFF. For the CDR3, the DNA is TGTGCCAGCAGCCCCCAGGGGTTTGATGAAAAACTGTTTTTT. This chain connects TRBV5-6 to TRBJ1-4; TRBD1 might be the D (6 bases). Trimming cost V 4 bases and J 6 bases, with 13 bases left between them. CDR1 and CDR2 from the germline V gene are SGHDT and YYEEEE. This CDR3 spans 14 amino acids.